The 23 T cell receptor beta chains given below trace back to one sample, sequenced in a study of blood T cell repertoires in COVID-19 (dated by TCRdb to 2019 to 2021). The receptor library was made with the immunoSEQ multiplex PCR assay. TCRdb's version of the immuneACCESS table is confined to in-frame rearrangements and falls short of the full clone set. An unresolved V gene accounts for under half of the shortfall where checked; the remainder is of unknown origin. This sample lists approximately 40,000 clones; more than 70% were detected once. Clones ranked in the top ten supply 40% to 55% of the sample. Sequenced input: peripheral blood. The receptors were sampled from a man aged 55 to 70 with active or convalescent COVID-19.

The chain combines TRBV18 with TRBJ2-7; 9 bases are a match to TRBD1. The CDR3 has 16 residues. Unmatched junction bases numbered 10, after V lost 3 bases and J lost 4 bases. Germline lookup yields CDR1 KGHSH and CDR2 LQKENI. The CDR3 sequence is CASSPVPGQGMYEQYV. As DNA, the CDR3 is TGTGCCAGCTCACCGGTCCCGGGACAGGGTATGTACGAGCAGTACGTC.

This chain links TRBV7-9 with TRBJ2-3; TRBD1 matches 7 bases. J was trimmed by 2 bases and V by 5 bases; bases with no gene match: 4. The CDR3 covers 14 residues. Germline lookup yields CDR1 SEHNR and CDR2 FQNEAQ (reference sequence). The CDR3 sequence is CASSPGTATDTQYF. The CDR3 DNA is TGTGCCAGCAGCCCGGGGACAGCCACAGATACGCAGTATTTT.

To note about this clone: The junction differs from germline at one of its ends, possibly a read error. CDR3 in DNA: TGCGCCCGCAGCTTGGTTCGCCAGGGGGCGGCCGGGGGGAACACCGGGGAGCTGTTTTTT. Translated: CARSLVRQGAAGGNTGELFF. The V gene is TRBV5-1, the J gene TRBJ2-2; 8 nucleotides match TRBD1. This CDR3 region has 20 residues. Germline CDR1 and CDR2: SGHRS and YFSETQ.

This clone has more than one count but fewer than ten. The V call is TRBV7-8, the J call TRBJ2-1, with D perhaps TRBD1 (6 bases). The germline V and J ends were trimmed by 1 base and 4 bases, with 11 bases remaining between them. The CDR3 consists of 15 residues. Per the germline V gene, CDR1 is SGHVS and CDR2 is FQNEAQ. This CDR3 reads CASSLGGPAYNEQFF. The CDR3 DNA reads TGTGCCAGCAGCTTAGGGGGGCCAGCTTACAATGAGCAGTTCTTC.

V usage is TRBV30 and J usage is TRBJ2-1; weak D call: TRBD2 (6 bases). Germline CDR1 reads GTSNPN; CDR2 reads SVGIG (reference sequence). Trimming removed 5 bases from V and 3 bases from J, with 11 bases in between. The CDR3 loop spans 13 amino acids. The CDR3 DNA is TGTGCCTGGTGGAGGGTCAGCTACAATGAGCAGTTCTTC. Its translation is CAWWRVSYNEQFF.

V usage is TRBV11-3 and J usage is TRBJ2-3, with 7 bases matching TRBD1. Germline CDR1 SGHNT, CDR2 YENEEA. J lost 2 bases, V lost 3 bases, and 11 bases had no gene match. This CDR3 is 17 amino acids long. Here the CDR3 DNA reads TGTGCCAGCAGCTTGGTTAGGGGGCGACAGAACACAGATACGCAGTATTTT. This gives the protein CASSLVRGRQNTDTQYF.

The CDR3 loop is CSVVGQGASWRVNTEAFF. CDR3 nucleotides: TGCAGCGTTGTTGGCCAGGGGGCGTCCTGGAGGGTGAACACTGAAGCTTTCTTT. The chain is built from TRBV29-1 and TRBJ1-1; 8 nucleotides align to TRBD1. There are 18 residues in the CDR3. V gave up 4 bases and J gave up 0 bases; unmatched junction bases: 16. Germline CDR1 and CDR2: SQVTM and ANQGSEA.

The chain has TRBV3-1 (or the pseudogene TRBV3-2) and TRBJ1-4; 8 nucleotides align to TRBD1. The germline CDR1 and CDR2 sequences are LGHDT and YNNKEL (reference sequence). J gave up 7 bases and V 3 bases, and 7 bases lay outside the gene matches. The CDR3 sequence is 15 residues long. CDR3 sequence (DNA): TGTGCCAGCAGCCAGGCAACAGGGGGGGGTGAAAAACTGTTTTTT. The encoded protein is CASSQATGGGEKLFF.

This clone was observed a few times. DNA for the CDR3: TGTGCCAGCAGCGTTAACAGGGAGGGAAAACTGTTTTTT. It specifies CASSVNREGKLFF. V gene TRBV3-1 (or the pseudogene TRBV3-2) combines with J gene TRBJ1-4, with D possibly matching TRBD1 (6 bases). The CDR3 runs to 13 residues. CDR1 and CDR2 (germline): LGHDT, YNNKEL (reference sequence). Between the trimmed V and J ends, which lost 5 bases and 10 bases, there was a span of 14 bases.

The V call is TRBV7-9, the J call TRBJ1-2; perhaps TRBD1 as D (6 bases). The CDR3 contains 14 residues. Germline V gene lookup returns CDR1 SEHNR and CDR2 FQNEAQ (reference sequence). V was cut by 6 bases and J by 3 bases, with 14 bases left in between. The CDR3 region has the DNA TGTGCCAGCAGTTTAAGGACAGTGGACTATGGCTACACCTTC. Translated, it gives CASSLRTVDYGYTF.

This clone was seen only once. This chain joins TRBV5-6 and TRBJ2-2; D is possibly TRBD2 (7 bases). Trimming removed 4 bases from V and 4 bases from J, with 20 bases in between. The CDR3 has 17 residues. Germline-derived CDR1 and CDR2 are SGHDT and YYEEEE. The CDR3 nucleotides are TGTGCCAGCAGCCCGATCCTGGGAGGGGGTATCACCGGGGAGCTGTTTTTT. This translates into CASSPILGGGITGELFF.

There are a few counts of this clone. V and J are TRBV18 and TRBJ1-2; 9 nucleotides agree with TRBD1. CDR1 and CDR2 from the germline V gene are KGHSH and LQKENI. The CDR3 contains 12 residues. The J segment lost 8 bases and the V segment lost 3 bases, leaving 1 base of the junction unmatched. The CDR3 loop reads CASSPGQGGYTF. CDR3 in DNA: TGTGCCAGCTCACCCGGACAGGGGGGCTACACCTTC.

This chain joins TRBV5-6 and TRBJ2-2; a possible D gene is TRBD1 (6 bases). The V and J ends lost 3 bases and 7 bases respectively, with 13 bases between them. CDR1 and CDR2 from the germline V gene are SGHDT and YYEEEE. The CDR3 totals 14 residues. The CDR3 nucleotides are TGTGCCAGCAGCTCCACAGGGATGGGCGGGGAGCTGTTTTTT. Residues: CASSSTGMGGELFF.

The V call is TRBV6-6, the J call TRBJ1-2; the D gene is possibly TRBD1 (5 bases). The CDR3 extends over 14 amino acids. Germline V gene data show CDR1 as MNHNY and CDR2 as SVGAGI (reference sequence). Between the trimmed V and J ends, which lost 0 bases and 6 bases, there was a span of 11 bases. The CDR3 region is CASSYSQGMDGYTF. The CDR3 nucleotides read TGTGCCAGCAGTTACTCGCAGGGAATGGATGGCTACACCTTC.

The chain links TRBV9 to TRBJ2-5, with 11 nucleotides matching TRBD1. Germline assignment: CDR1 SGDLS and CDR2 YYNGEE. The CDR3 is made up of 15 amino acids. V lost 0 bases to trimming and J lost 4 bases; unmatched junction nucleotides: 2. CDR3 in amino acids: CASSVGGQGGETQYF. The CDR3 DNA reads TGTGCCAGCAGCGTAGGGGGACAGGGGGGAGAGACCCAGTACTTC.

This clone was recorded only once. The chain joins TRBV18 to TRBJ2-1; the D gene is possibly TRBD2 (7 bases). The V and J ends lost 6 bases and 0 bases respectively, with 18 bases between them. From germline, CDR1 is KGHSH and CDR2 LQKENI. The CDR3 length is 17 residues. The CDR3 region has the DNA TGTGCCAGCTCGGAACGGGGGGCCCTTTCCTCCTACAATGAGCAGTTCTTC. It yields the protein CASSERGALSSYNEQFF.

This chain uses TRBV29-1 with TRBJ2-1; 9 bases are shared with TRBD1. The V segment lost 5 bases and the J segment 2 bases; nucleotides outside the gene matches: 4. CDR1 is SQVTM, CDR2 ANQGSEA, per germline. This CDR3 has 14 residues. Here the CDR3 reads CSVNRDRAYNEQFF. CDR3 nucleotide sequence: TGCAGCGTTAACCGGGACAGGGCCTACAATGAGCAGTTCTTC.

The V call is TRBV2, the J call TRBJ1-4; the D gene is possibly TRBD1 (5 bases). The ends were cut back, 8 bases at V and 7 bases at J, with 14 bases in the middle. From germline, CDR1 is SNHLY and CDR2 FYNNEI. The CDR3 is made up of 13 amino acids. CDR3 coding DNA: TGTGCCAGCGGGGGGGTGACAACTGAAAAACTGTTTTTT. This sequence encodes CASGGVTTEKLFF.

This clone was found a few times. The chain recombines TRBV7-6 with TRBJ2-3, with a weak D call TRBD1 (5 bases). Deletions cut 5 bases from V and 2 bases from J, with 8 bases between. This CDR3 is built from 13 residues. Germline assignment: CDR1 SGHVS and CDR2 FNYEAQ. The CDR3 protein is CASSPGFTDTQYF. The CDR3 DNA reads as TGTGCCAGCAGCCCAGGGTTCACAGATACGCAGTATTTT.

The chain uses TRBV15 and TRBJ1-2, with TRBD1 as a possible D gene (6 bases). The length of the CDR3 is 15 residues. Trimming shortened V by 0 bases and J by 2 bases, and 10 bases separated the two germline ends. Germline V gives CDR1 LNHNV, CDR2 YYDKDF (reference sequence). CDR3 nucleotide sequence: TGTGCCACCAGCAGAGATATTCAGGGGAACTATGGCTACACCTTC. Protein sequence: CATSRDIQGNYGYTF. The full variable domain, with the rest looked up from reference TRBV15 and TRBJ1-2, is DAMVIQNPRYQVTQFGKPVTLSCSQTLNHNVMYWYQQKSSQAPKLLFHYYDKDFNNEADTPDNFQSRRPNTSFCFLDIRSPGLGDTAMYLCATSRDIQGNYGYTFGSGTRLTVV.

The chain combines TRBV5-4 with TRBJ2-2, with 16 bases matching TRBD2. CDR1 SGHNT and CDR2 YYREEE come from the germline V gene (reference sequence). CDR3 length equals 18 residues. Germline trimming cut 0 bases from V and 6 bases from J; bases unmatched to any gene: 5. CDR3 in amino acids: CASSLDRGLAGGSGELFF. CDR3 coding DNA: TGTGCCAGCAGCTTGGATCGGGGACTAGCGGGAGGGTCCGGGGAGCTGTTTTTT. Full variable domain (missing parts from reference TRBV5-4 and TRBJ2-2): ETGVTQSPTHLIKTRGQQVTLRCSSQSGHNTVSWYQQALGQGPQFIFQYYREEENGRGNFPPRFSGLQFPNYSSELNVNALELDDSALYLCASSLDRGLAGGSGELFFGEGSRLTVL.

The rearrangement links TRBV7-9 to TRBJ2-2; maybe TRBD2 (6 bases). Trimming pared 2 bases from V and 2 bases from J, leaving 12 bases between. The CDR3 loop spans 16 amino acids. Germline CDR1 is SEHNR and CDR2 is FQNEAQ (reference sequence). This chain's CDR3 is CASSLHGGDNTGELFF. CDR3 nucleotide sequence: TGTGCCAGCAGCTTACATGGCGGGGACAACACCGGGGAGCTGTTTTTT.

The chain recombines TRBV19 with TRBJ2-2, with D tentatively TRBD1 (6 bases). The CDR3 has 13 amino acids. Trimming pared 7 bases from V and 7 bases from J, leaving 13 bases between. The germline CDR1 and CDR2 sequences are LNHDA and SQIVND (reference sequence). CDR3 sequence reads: CASKQGLGGELFF. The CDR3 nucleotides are TGTGCCAGTAAACAGGGTCTCGGCGGGGAGCTGTTTTTT.